This T cell receptor beta chain was found in a study of blood T cell repertoires in COVID-19. Study in general: Samples of COVID-19 (acute and convalescent) were obtained from the United States, Italy and Spain.

Using immunoSEQ multiplex PCR, the repertoire was profiled, and TCRdb retains in-frame clones only, with some absent. The top ten clones hold 1.9% of a sample with approximately 150,000 clones, 78% of them seen once. This receptor was taken from a woman aged 55-69 years with acute or convalescent COVID-19. Material for sequencing was peripheral blood.

The CDR3 spells CASSPPNYGYTF. CDR3 sequence (DNA): TGTGCCAGCAGTCCTCCCAACTATGGCTACACCTTC. The V gene is TRBV28, the J gene TRBJ1-2; D unresolved. The CDR3 totals 12 residues. CDR1 is MDHEN, CDR2 SYDVKM, per germline. Trimming left V 5 bases short and J 2 bases short, with 6 bases between.